These 22 T cell receptor beta chains were all obtained from the same sample, sequenced in a study of cytomegalovirus exposure and HLA in healthy donors. Vbeta (60) and Jbeta (13) primers were used in the PCR. Data came from immunoSEQ multiplex PCR; TCRdb stores just in-frame clones and leaves some out. The table shows about 140,000 clones, with about 79% occurring only once. Sequenced sample: PBMCs. These receptors came from a male donor in good health and CMV-seronegative.

The rearrangement uses TRBV4-1 and TRBJ1-2, with D unclear. Germline V lookup: CDR1 MGHRA, CDR2 YSYEKL. Trimming stripped 1 base from V and 1 base from J, with 10 bases between. CDR3 length: 15 amino acids. The CDR3 DNA follows: TGCGCCAGCAGCCAAGGGCCGACAAATAACTATGGCTACACCTTC. It yields the protein CASSQGPTNNYGYTF.

J is TRBJ2-3 and V is TRBV20-1; D gene unclear. Germline V CDR1 and CDR2: DFQATT, SNEGSKA (reference sequence). The CDR3 length is 11 residues. Deletions cut 3 bases from V and 8 bases from J, with 9 bases between. The DNA of the CDR3 is TGCAGTGCTAGTATAAAGAGTACGCAGTATTTT. It yields the protein CSASIKSTQYF.

The chain recombines TRBV19 with TRBJ1-1; 7 positions match TRBD1. Germline CDR1 is LNHDA and CDR2 is SQIVND (reference sequence). This CDR3 is 15 amino acids long. The trim removed 4 bases at V and 0 bases at J, leaving 5 bases unmatched. CDR3 in DNA: TGTGCCAGTAGTAGGGACAGAAACTTGAACACTGAAGCTTTCTTT. Its translation: CASSRDRNLNTEAFF. Combining the CDR3 with reference TRBV19 and TRBJ1-1 gives the whole variable domain DGGITQSPKYLFRKEGQNVTLSCEQNLNHDAMYWYRQDPGQGLRLIYYSQIVNDFQKGDIAEGYSVSREKKESFPLTVTSAQKNPTAFYLCASSRDRNLNTEAFFGQGTRLTVV.

Remarks on this clone: Other DNA sequences in this sample translate to the same CDR3. The rearrangement links TRBV30 to TRBJ2-7, with a possible D match to TRBD2 (5 bases). The CDR3 has 13 residues. V was pared by 3 bases and J by 0 bases, with 9 bases between. Germline assignment: CDR1 GTSNPN and CDR2 SVGIG (reference sequence). CDR3 loop: CAWSAGDSYEQYF. The CDR3 DNA sequence: TGTGCCTGGAGCGCCGGGGACTCCTACGAGCAGTACTTC.

The chain joins TRBV5-1 to TRBJ1-4; possible D gene TRBD1, 5 bases. Germline-derived CDR1 and CDR2 are SGHRS and YFSETQ. CDR3 size: 14 residues. Trimming took 3 bases from V and 1 from J, leaving 7 bases between them. The DNA for the CDR3 is TGCGCCAGCAGCTCCGGGGGAACTAATGAAAAACTGTTTTTT. It translates to CASSSGGTNEKLFF.

This clone occurred a few times. DNA of the CDR3: TGCAGTGCTAGTGACGACAGGGAAGCTTTCTTT. This codes for CSASDDREAFF. The chain carries TRBV20-1 and TRBJ1-1; D is possibly TRBD1 (6 bases). CDR1 and CDR2 (germline): DFQATT, SNEGSKA (reference sequence). The CDR3 has 11 amino acids. Trimming cost V 3 bases and J 8 bases, with 10 bases left between them.

The rearrangement uses TRBV5-5 and TRBJ2-1; 7 bases align to TRBD1. In germline, CDR1 is SGHKS, CDR2 YYEKEE (reference sequence). The ends lost 4 bases at V and 3 bases at J; junction bases unmatched: 7. The CDR3 contains 15 residues. This CDR3 reads CASSRRQGSYNEQFF. DNA for the CDR3: TGTGCCAGCAGCCGACGACAGGGTAGCTACAATGAGCAGTTCTTC. Variable domain in full (rest from reference TRBV5-5 and TRBJ2-1): DAGVTQSPTHLIKTRGQQVTLRCSPISGHKSVSWYQQVLGQGPQFIFQYYEKEERGRGNFPDRFSARQFPNYSSELNVNALLLGDSALYLCASSRRQGSYNEQFFGPGTRLTVL.

A note on this clone: The sample contains more than one DNA sequence encoding this CDR3. The gene calls are TRBV7-3 and TRBJ1-1, with a tentative D call TRBD1 (6 bases). The V gene lost 3 bases and the J gene lost 1 base, with 6 bases spanning the gap. The CDR3 totals 13 residues. Per the germline V gene, CDR1 is SGHTA and CDR2 is FQGTGA. The CDR3 loop reads CASSLGQNTEAFF. The CDR3 DNA reads TGTGCCAGCAGCTTGGGACAGAACACTGAAGCTTTCTTT.

This chain links TRBV25-1 with TRBJ2-2; no clear D gene. V shed 7 bases and J shed 6 bases, with 9 bases lying between them. The CDR3 consists of 12 residues. Germline lookup yields CDR1 MGHDK and CDR2 SYGVNS. The CDR3 coding sequence is TGTGCCAGCATCGGTTTTGCCGGGGAGCTGTTTTTT. It encodes CASIGFAGELFF.

In its sample, this clone was seen once. V is TRBV5-6 and J is TRBJ1-2; 7 nucleotides align to TRBD1. CDR3 length: 15 residues. After removal of 4 bases from V and 6 bases from J, the junction contained 12 bases not matched to a gene. CDR1 is SGHDT, CDR2 YYEEEE, per germline. CDR3 nucleotides: TGTGCCAGCAGCGAGGGAACAGGGGTTATTCATGGCTACACCTTC. Protein: CASSEGTGVIHGYTF.

The chain uses TRBV2 and TRBJ1-4; D might be TRBD1 (6 bases). The V and J ends lost 9 bases and 8 bases respectively, with 13 bases between them. The CDR3 covers 12 residues. Germline V gene lookup returns CDR1 SNHLY and CDR2 FYNNEI. The CDR3 DNA sequence: TGTGCCAGTCAGACGACAGGCGAAAAACTGTTTTTT. It encodes CASQTTGEKLFF. Together with reference TRBV2 and TRBJ1-4, the CDR3 gives the full variable domain: EPEVTQTPSHQVTQMGQEVILRCVPISNHLYFYWYRQILGQKVEFLVSFYNNEISEKSEIFDDQFSVERPDGSNFTLKIRSTKLEDSAMYFCASQTTGEKLFFGSGTQLSVL.

V usage is TRBV28 and J usage is TRBJ2-1; 7 nucleotides line up with TRBD1. V lost 6 bases and J lost 3; bases outside the gene matches: 8. CDR3 length equals 15 residues. The germline gives CDR1 MDHEN, CDR2 SYDVKM. DNA for the CDR3: TGTGCCAGCAGGACCCCCCAGGGGGTCTACAATGAGCAGTTCTTC. As protein: CASRTPQGVYNEQFF.

V gene TRBV9 combines with J gene TRBJ2-3; 14 bases align to TRBD2. The trim removed 6 bases at V and 6 bases at J, leaving 12 bases unmatched. Germline assignment: CDR1 SGDLS and CDR2 YYNGEE. The CDR3 spans 17 residues. CDR3 residues: CASTTGLAGGEVDTQYF. CDR3 bases: TGTGCCAGCACCACCGGACTAGCGGGAGGTGAGGTGGATACGCAGTATTTT.

There are a few counts of this clone. V and J are TRBV29-1 and TRBJ2-3; weak D call: TRBD2 (6 bases). This CDR3 has 15 amino acids. Germline V CDR1 and CDR2: SQVTM, ANQGSEA. V dropped 6 bases and J dropped 0 bases, with 16 bases sitting between them. CDR3: CSVEPDYLSTDTQYF. DNA for the CDR3: TGCAGCGTCGAACCGGACTACCTGAGCACAGATACGCAGTATTTT.

This clone came up a few times. The chain links TRBV4-3 to TRBJ2-2, with 9 positions matching TRBD1. V gave up 3 bases and J gave up 6 bases; unmatched junction bases: 8. The CDR3 is 16 residues long. CDR1 and CDR2 (germline): LGHNA, YSLEER. CDR3 protein: CASSHKTGTGSGELFF. CDR3 bases: TGCGCCAGCAGCCATAAAACCGGGACAGGGTCCGGGGAGCTGTTTTTT.

This clone was seen a few times. V usage is TRBV21-1 and J usage is TRBJ2-1; no DNA check was done on the table's D call, TRBD2. TRBV21-1 represents a pseudogene. The CDR3 is 17 residues long. CDR3 protein: CASSKKGGEVRVYEQFF. CDR3 DNA sequence: TGTGCCAGCAGCAAGAAAGGAGGGGAGGTGAGGGTCTATGAGCAGTTCTTC.

Of note for this clone: At one end the junction does not follow the germline gene, possibly because of a read error. The V call is TRBV7-7, the J call TRBJ2-3; TRBD2 aligns across 8 bases. Germline CDR1 is SSHAT and CDR2 is FNYEAQ (reference sequence). The CDR3 loop spans 16 amino acids. The CDR3 is CASSLGTAGAIDTQYF. CDR3 sequence (DNA): TGTGCTAGCAGCCTCGGAACAGCGGGAGCTATAGATACGCAGTATTTT. Drawing the rest from reference TRBV7-7 and TRBJ2-3, the complete variable domain is GAGVSQSPRYKVTKRGQDVTLRCDPISSHATLYWYQQALGQGPEFLTYFNYEAQPDKSGLPSDRFSAERPEGSISTLTIQRTEQRDSAMYRCASSLGTAGAIDTQYFGPGTRLTVL.

This sequence joins TRBV2 and TRBJ2-3; TRBD2 matches at 8 bases. After removal of 10 bases from V and 4 bases from J, the junction contained 10 bases not matched to a gene. Germline V gene sequence: CDR1 SNHLY, CDR2 FYNNEI. This CDR3 is built from 14 residues. CDR3 in DNA: TGTGCCACCCGGAGCCGGGAGGGAGCAGATACGCAGTATTTT. Translating gives CATRSREGADTQYF.

The chain employs TRBV29-1 and TRBJ2-7; 9 bases align to TRBD2. V shed 6 bases, J shed 2 bases, and the junction held 8 bases outside the gene matches. Germline V lookup: CDR1 SQVTM, CDR2 ANQGSEA. The CDR3 is made up of 14 amino acids. CDR3 protein: CSVYTSGPTYEQYF. For the CDR3, the DNA is TGCAGCGTATACACTAGCGGGCCGACCTACGAGCAGTACTTC.

V and J are TRBV30 and TRBJ1-6, with D uncertain. This CDR3 is built from 14 residues. V shed 4 bases and J shed 6 bases, with 13 bases lying between them. Germline values: CDR1 GTSNPN, CDR2 SVGIG (reference sequence). The CDR3 region is CAWNRGSVNSPLHF. The CDR3 DNA is TGTGCCTGGAACCGGGGATCGGTTAATTCACCCCTCCACTTT.

The chain links TRBV5-1 to TRBJ1-1; D ambiguous. The CDR3 has 15 residues. The germline V and J ends were trimmed by 1 base and 5 bases, with 15 bases remaining between them. Germline values: CDR1 SGHRS, CDR2 YFSETQ. The CDR3 DNA reads TGCGCCAGCAGCTTGTCCCCAGGTCACGAAACTGAAGCTTTCTTT. It encodes CASSLSPGHETEAFF. The full variable domain, in which reference TRBV5-1 and TRBJ1-1 provide the parts outside the CDR3, is KAGVTQTPRYLIKTRGQQVTLSCSPISGHRSVSWYQQTPGQGLQFLFEYFSETQRNKGNFPGRFSGRQFSNSRSEMNVSTLELGDSALYLCASSLSPGHETEAFFGQGTRLTVV.

The V call is TRBV7-9, the J call TRBJ2-5; 11 nucleotides align to TRBD2. With the DNA end fitting TRBJ2-7 better, the J assignment may be wrong. Germline V gene lookup returns CDR1 SEHNR and CDR2 FQNEAQ (reference sequence). This CDR3 comprises 15 residues. The CDR3 reads CASSRIAGGPYEQYF. The CDR3 DNA reads as TGTGCCAGCAGTCGGATAGCGGGAGGGCCGTACGAGCAGTACTTC.